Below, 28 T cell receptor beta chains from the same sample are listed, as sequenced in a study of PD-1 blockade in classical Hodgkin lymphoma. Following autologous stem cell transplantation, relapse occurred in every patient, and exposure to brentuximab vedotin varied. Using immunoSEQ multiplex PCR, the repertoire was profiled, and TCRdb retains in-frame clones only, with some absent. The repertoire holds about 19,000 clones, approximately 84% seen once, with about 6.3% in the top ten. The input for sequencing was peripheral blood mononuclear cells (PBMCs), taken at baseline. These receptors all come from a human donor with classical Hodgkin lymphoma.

Here the CDR3 reads CASSQDPTGDNEKLFF. DNA of the CDR3: TGCGCCAGCAGCCAAGATCCGACAGGGGATAATGAAAAACTGTTTTTT. The genes are TRBV4-3 and TRBJ1-4, with 8 bases fitting TRBD1. CDR3 length: 16 residues. The V and J ends lost 0 bases and 4 bases, in that order; junction bases with no gene match: 4. CDR1 and CDR2 (germline): LGHNA, YSLEER.

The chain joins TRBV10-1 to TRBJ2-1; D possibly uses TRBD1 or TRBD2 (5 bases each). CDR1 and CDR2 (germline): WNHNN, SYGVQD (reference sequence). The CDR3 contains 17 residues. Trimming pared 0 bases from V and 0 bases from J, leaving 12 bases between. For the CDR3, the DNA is TGCGCCAGCAGTGAGTCGGGGGAGACCCTCTCCTACAATGAGCAGTTCTTC. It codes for CASSESGETLSYNEQFF.

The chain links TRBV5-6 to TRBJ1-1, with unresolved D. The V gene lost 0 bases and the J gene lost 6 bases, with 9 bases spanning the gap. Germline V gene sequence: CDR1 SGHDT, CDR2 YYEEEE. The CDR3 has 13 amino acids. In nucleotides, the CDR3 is TGTGCCAGCAGCTTGGGGGGATGGCCTGAAGCTTTCTTT. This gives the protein CASSLGGWPEAFF.

The CDR3 DNA reads as TGTGCCAGCAGCTTTGAGGGGGCCCTCGTTACGCAGTATTTT. It codes for CASSFEGALVTQYF. The rearrangement links TRBV7-9 to TRBJ2-3; 7 positions agree with TRBD1. With 3 bases clipped from V and 8 bases from J, the junction kept 8 bases outside the gene matches. Germline V CDR1 and CDR2: SEHNR, FQNEAQ (reference sequence). This CDR3 comprises 14 residues. Full variable domain (rest looked up from reference TRBV7-9 and TRBJ2-3): DTGVSQNPRHKITKRGQNVTFRCDPISEHNRLYWYRQTLGQGPEFLTYFQNEAQLEKSRLLSDRFSAERPKGSFSTLEIQRTEQGDSAMYLCASSFEGALVTQYFGPGTRLTVL.

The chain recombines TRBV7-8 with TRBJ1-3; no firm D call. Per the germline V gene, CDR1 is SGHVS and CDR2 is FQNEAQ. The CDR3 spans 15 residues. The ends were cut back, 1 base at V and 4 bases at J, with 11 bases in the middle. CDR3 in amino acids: CASSLGPNGGNTIYF. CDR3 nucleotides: TGTGCCAGCAGCTTAGGACCCAACGGCGGAAACACCATATATTTT.

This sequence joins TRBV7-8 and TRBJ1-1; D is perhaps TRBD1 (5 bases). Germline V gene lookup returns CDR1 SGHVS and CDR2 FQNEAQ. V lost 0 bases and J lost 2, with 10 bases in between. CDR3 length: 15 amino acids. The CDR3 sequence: CASSLASGPNTEAFF. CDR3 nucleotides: TGTGCCAGCAGCTTAGCCTCGGGGCCTAACACTGAAGCTTTCTTT.

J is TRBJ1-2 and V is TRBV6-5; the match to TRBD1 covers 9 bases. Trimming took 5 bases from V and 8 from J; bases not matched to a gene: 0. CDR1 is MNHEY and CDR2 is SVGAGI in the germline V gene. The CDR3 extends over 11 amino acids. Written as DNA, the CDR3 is TGTGCCAGCAGTACAGGGGGCGGCTACACCTTC. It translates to CASSTGGGYTF.

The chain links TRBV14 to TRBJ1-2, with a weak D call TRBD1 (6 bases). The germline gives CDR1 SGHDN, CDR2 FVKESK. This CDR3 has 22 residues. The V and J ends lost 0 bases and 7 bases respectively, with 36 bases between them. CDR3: CASSQDHGLGPNRERSFGGYTF. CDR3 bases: TGTGCCAGCAGCCAAGATCACGGGCTTGGTCCGAACAGGGAGCGGAGTTTCGGTGGCTACACCTTC.

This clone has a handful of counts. The CDR3 coding sequence is TGTGCCATCAGTGCAGGACGGGGGGGTTCAGATACGCAGTATTTT. Protein product: CAISAGRGGSDTQYF. V usage is TRBV10-3 and J usage is TRBJ2-3, with 8 positions matching TRBD2. V lost 4 bases and J lost 4; bases outside the gene matches: 7. The V gene's germline CDR1 is ENHRY and CDR2 SYGVKD. CDR3 length: 15 amino acids.

CDR3: CASSSEGRGSYNEQFF. For the CDR3, the DNA is TGTGCCAGCAGCTCGGAGGGTCGTGGGTCGTACAATGAGCAGTTCTTC. V is TRBV7-8 and J is TRBJ2-1; D is perhaps TRBD2 (6 bases). Germline assignment: CDR1 SGHVS and CDR2 FQNEAQ. V gave up 4 bases and J gave up 4 bases, with 17 bases separating them. This CDR3 is built from 16 residues.

CDR3 region: CASSSWEQETQYF. The CDR3 DNA is TGCGCCAGCAGCTCATGGGAACAAGAGACCCAGTACTTC. The J gene is TRBJ2-5, the V gene TRBV5-1, with D unresolved. Per germline, CDR1 SGHRS and CDR2 YFSETQ. Trimming pared 3 bases from V and 2 bases from J, leaving 8 bases between. The CDR3 consists of 13 residues.

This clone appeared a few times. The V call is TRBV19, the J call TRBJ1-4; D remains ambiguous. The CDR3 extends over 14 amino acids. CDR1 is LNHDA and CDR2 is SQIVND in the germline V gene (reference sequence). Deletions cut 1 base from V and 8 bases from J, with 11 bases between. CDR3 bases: TGTGCCAGTAGTATAGGGGGAGCCCGGGAAAAACTGTTTTTT. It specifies CASSIGGAREKLFF. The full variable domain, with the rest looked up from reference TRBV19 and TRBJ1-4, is DGGITQSPKYLFRKEGQNVTLSCEQNLNHDAMYWYRQDPGQGLRLIYYSQIVNDFQKGDIAEGYSVSREKKESFPLTVTSAQKNPTAFYLCASSIGGAREKLFFGSGTQLSVL.

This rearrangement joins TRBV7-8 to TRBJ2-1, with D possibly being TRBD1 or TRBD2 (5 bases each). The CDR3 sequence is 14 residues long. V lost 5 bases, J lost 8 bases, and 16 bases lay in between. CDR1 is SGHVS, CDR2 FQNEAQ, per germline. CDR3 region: CASSPGTFGHEQFF. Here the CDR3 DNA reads TGTGCCAGCAGCCCCGGGACCTTTGGGCATGAGCAGTTCTTC. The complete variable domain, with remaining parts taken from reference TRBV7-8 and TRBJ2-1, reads GAGVSQSPRYKVAKRGQDVALRCDPISGHVSLFWYQQALGQGPEFLTYFQNEAQLDKSGLPSDRFFAERPEGSVSTLKIQRTQQEDSAVYLCASSPGTFGHEQFFGPGTRLTVL.

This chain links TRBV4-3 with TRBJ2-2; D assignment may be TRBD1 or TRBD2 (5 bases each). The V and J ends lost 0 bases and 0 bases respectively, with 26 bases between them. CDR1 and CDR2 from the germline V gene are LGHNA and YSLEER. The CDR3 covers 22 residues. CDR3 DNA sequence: TGCGCCAGCAGCCAAGATCTCGTCGCAGGGAGTAATGGTTCTCCGAACACCGGGGAGCTGTTTTTT. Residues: CASSQDLVAGSNGSPNTGELFF.

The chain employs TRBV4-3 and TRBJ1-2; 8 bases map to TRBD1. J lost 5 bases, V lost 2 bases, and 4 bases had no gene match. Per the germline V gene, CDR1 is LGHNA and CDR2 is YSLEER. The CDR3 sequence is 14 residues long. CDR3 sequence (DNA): TGCGCCAGCAGCCAAACAGGGGGGGGTTATGGCTACACCTTC. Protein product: CASSQTGGGYGYTF.

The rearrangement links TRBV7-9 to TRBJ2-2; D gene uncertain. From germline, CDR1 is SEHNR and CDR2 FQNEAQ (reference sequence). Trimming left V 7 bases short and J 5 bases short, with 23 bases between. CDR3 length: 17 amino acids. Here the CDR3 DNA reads TGTGCCAGCATAAGTTTCCTTCCTACATTCGGTACCGGGGAGCTGTTTTTT. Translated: CASISFLPTFGTGELFF.

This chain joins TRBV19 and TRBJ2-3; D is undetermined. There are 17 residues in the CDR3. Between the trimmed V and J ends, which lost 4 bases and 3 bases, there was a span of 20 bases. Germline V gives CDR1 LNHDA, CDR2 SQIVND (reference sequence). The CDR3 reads CASSSVLLSDLTDTQYF. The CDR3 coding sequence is TGTGCCAGTAGTAGTGTTCTACTGTCCGATTTAACAGATACGCAGTATTTT.

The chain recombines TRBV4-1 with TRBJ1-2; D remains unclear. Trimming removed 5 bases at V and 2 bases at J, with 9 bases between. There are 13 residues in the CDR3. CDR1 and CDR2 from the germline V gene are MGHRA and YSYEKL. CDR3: CASSGVGNYGYTF. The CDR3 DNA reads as TGCGCCAGCAGCGGGGTTGGGAACTATGGCTACACCTTC.

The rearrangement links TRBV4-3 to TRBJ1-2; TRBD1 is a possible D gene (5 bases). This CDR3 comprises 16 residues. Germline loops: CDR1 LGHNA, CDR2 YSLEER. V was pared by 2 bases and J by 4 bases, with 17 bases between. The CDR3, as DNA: TGCGCCAGCAGCCAAAGTCCGGGGGGGGTTGGCTATGGCTACACCTTC. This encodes CASSQSPGGVGYGYTF.

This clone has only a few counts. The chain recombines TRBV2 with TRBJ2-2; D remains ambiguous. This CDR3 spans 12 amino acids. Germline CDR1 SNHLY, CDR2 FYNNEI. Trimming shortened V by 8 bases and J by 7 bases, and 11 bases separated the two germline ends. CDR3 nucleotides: TGTGCCAGCTTTAAGAAGGTCGGGGAGCTGTTTTTT. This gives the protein CASFKKVGELFF. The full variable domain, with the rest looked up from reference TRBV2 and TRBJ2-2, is EPEVTQTPSHQVTQMGQEVILRCVPISNHLYFYWYRQILGQKVEFLVSFYNNEISEKSEIFDDQFSVERPDGSNFTLKIRSTKLEDSAMYFCASFKKVGELFFGEGSRLTVL.

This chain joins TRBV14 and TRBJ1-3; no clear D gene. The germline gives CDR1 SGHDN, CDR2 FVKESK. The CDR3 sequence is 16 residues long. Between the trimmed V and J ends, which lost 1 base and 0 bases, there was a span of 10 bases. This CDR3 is CASSQVRLDSGNTIYF. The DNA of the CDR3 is TGTGCCAGCAGCCAAGTCCGTCTTGACTCTGGAAACACCATATATTTT.

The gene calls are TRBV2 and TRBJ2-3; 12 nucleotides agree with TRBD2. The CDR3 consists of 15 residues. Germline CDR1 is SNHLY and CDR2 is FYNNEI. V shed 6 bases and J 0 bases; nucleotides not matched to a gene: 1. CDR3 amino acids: CASRTSGGSTDTQYF. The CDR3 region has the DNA TGTGCCAGCAGGACTAGCGGGGGTAGCACAGATACGCAGTATTTT.

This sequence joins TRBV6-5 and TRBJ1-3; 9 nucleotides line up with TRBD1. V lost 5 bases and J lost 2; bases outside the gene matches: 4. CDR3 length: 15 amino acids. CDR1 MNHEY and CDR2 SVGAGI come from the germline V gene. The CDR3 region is CASSLTGGPGNTIYF. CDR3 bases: TGTGCCAGCAGTCTAACAGGGGGCCCTGGAAACACCATATATTTT.

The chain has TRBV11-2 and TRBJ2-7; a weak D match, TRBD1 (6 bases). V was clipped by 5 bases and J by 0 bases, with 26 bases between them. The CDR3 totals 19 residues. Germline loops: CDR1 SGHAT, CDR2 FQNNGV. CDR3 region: CASSVRAFVRQESSYEQYF. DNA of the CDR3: TGTGCCAGCAGCGTGAGAGCCTTTGTTCGACAGGAGAGCTCCTACGAGCAGTACTTC. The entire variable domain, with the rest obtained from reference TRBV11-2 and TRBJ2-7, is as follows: EAGVAQSPRYKIIEKRQSVAFWCNPISGHATLYWYQQILGQGPKLLIQFQNNGVVDDSQLPKDRFSAERLKGVDSTLKIQPAKLEDSAVYLCASSVRAFVRQESSYEQYFGPGTRLTVT.

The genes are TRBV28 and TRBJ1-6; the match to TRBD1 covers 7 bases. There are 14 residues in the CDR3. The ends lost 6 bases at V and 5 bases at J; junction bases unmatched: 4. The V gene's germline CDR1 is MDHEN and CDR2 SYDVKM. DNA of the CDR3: TGTGCCAGCAGATCGACAGGGCATAATTCACCCCTCCACTTT. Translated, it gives CASRSTGHNSPLHF.

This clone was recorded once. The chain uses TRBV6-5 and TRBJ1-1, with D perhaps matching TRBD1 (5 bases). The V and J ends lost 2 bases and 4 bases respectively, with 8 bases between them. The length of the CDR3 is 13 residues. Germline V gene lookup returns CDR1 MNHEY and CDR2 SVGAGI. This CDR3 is CASSYPGGTEAFF. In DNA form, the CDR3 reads TGTGCCAGCAGTTACCCCGGGGGCACTGAAGCTTTCTTT.

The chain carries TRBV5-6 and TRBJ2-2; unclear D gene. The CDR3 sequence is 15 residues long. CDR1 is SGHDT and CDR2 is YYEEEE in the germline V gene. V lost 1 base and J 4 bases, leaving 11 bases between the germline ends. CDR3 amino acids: CASSLRRHPTGELFF. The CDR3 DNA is TGTGCCAGCAGCTTGCGTAGACACCCCACCGGGGAGCTGTTTTTT.

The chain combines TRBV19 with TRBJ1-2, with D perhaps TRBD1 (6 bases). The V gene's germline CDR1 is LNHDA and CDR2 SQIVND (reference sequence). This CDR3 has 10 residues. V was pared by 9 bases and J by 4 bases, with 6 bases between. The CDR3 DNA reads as TGTGCCAGCAGGGGCTATGGCTACACCTTC. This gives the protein CASRGYGYTF.